These 11 T cell receptor beta chains originate from one sample sequenced in a study of blood T cells in healthy people across ages. A second 7 to 11 cycle PCR used barcoded and J-beta primers. MiXCR was run by TCRdb on the 5' RACE reads, yielding one entry per CDR3 protein. Of hundreds of thousands of distinct CDR3 sequences listed, approximately 59% are singletons. Sequencing used blood. These TCRs come from a man aged 25 to 40 in good health.

This clonotype was picked up a small number of times. The gene calls are TRBV4-2 and TRBJ1-4; 9 bases are a match to TRBD1. Germline V gene data show CDR1 as LGHNA and CDR2 as YNFKEQ. The J segment lost 7 bases and the V segment lost 4 bases, leaving 4 bases of the junction unmatched. The CDR3 length is 14 residues. The DNA for the CDR3 is TGTGCCAGCAGCCTTGGGACAGGGCCTGAAAAACTGTTTTTT. It encodes CASSLGTGPEKLFF.

This clonotype has just one count. The chain links TRBV20-1 to TRBJ1-3; D is unresolved. Germline lookup yields CDR1 DFQATT and CDR2 SNEGSKA (reference sequence). CDR3 length: 17 residues. Trimming took off 3 bases at V and 0 bases at J, with 18 bases between the two ends. In DNA form, the CDR3 reads TGCAGTGCTAGTGGTCAATTTGACGGACCCTCTGGAAACACCATATATTTT. This sequence encodes CSASGQFDGPSGNTIYF.

This clonotype has a handful of counts. The gene calls are TRBV20-1 and TRBJ2-5; 12 bases agree with TRBD2. After removal of 3 bases from V and 1 base from J, the junction contained 3 bases not matched to a gene. The CDR3 runs to 15 residues. In germline, CDR1 is DFQATT, CDR2 SNEGSKA (reference sequence). CDR3 sequence reads: CSARGLAGLQETQYF. As DNA, the CDR3 is TGCAGTGCTAGGGGACTAGCGGGCCTCCAAGAGACCCAGTACTTC.

CDR3 loop: CASRLAWKTNQPQHF. The CDR3 nucleotides read TGTGCCAGCAGATTAGCTTGGAAAACCAATCAGCCCCAGCATTTT. The chain has TRBV6-5 and TRBJ1-5; D gene ambiguous. This CDR3 region has 15 residues. Deletions cut 6 bases from V and 3 bases from J, with 15 bases between. Germline lookup yields CDR1 MNHEY and CDR2 SVGAGI.

The V gene is TRBV29-1, the J gene TRBJ1-1; TRBD1 aligns across 7 bases. The germline V gene encodes CDR1 SQVTM and CDR2 ANQGSEA. After removal of 7 bases from V and 4 bases from J, the junction contained 9 bases not matched to a gene. CDR3 length: 13 residues. CDR3 region: CSAHRGWSTEAFF. CDR3 sequence (DNA): TGCAGCGCCCACAGGGGTTGGAGCACTGAAGCTTTCTTT.

In this sample, this clonotype turned up once. The chain employs TRBV7-9 and TRBJ1-1; TRBD1 matches at 7 bases. The CDR3 length is 14 residues. Germline assignment: CDR1 SEHNR and CDR2 FQNEAQ (reference sequence). With 10 bases clipped from V and 1 base from J, the junction kept 9 bases outside the gene matches. CDR3 DNA sequence: TGTGCCACGTACGACAGGGACCAGAACACTGAAGCTTTCTTT. Amino acid sequence: CATYDRDQNTEAFF. The full variable domain, in which reference TRBV7-9 and TRBJ1-1 provide the parts outside the CDR3, is DTGVSQNPRHKITKRGQNVTFRCDPISEHNRLYWYRQTLGQGPEFLTYFQNEAQLEKSRLLSDRFSAERPKGSFSTLEIQRTEQGDSAMYLCATYDRDQNTEAFFGQGTRLTVV.

The V call is TRBV29-1, the J call TRBJ1-2, with D maybe TRBD1 (5 bases). Looked up from germline, CDR1 is SQVTM and CDR2 is ANQGSEA. The CDR3 contains 12 residues. Trimming removed 5 bases from V and 1 base from J, with 8 bases in between. The CDR3 coding sequence is TGCAGCGTTCGAGGGGATAACTATGGCTACACCTTC. Its translation: CSVRGDNYGYTF.

V usage is TRBV7-2 and J usage is TRBJ2-1; 10 bases agree with TRBD2. This CDR3 region has 16 residues. Germline CDR1 is SGHTA and CDR2 is FQGNSA. V gave up 0 bases and J gave up 8 bases; unmatched junction bases: 7. CDR3 sequence (DNA): TGTGCCAGCAGCTTAGCCAAAGCGGGGGGGATGGATGAGCAGTTCTTC. Amino acids: CASSLAKAGGMDEQFF.

The chain recombines TRBV11-2 with TRBJ2-3; 9 nucleotides line up with TRBD2. Germline loops: CDR1 SGHAT, CDR2 FQNNGV. V shed 5 bases, J shed 0 bases, and the junction held 15 bases outside the gene matches. This CDR3 is built from 19 residues. DNA for the CDR3: TGTGCCAGCAGCCCCCGGGGAGCGGGGGGCCAGATGAGCACAGATACGCAGTATTTT. Amino acids: CASSPRGAGGQMSTDTQYF. Using reference TRBV11-2 and TRBJ2-3 for the parts outside the CDR3, the full variable domain is EAGVAQSPRYKIIEKRQSVAFWCNPISGHATLYWYQQILGQGPKLLIQFQNNGVVDDSQLPKDRFSAERLKGVDSTLKIQPAKLEDSAVYLCASSPRGAGGQMSTDTQYFGPGTRLTVL.

Note on this clonotype: This may be a read error: a much more frequent sequence differs by one nucleotide. V usage is TRBV7-9 and J usage is TRBJ1-2; D might be TRBD1 (5 bases). Per germline, CDR1 SEHNR and CDR2 FQNEAQ (reference sequence). Trimming pared 6 bases from V and 5 bases from J, leaving 22 bases between. The CDR3 sequence is 16 residues long. CDR3 nucleotide sequence: TGTGCCAGCAGGCGGACAAGAGCTGGGGGGGAATATGGCTACACCTTC. This sequence encodes CASRRTRAGGEYGYTF.

This clonotype appeared many times. The V call is TRBV7-2, the J call TRBJ2-3, with D uncertain. The CDR3 covers 14 residues. Germline values: CDR1 SGHTA, CDR2 FQGNSA. V was cut by 5 bases and J by 4 bases, with 13 bases left in between. The CDR3 loop reads CASSLGSHADTQYF. CDR3 nucleotides: TGTGCCAGCAGCCTAGGGTCCCACGCAGATACGCAGTATTTT.